This TCR beta chain was recorded in a study of blood T cells in healthy people across ages. This clonotype has a handful of counts. The CDR3 is 17 residues long. V gave up 0 bases and J gave up 4 bases; unmatched junction bases: 5. Germline CDR1 and CDR2: SGHRS and YFSETQ. Through a sample-barcoded 5' primer and a J-beta primer mix, a second PCR was run for about 6 to 11 cycles. TCRdb called the 5' RACE reads again in MiXCR, with one record for every CDR3 protein. The table records nearly 1 million distinct CDR3 sequences, 45% to 60% of them present only once. V usage is TRBV5-1 and J usage is TRBJ2-1, with 12 bases that match TRBD2. The receptor's source is a woman aged 60 to 75 in good health. Source material: blood. The CDR3 DNA reads TGCGCCAGCAGCTTGGAGACTAGCGGGAGAAAGTACAATGAGCAGTTCTTC. Protein sequence: CASSLETSGRKYNEQFF.